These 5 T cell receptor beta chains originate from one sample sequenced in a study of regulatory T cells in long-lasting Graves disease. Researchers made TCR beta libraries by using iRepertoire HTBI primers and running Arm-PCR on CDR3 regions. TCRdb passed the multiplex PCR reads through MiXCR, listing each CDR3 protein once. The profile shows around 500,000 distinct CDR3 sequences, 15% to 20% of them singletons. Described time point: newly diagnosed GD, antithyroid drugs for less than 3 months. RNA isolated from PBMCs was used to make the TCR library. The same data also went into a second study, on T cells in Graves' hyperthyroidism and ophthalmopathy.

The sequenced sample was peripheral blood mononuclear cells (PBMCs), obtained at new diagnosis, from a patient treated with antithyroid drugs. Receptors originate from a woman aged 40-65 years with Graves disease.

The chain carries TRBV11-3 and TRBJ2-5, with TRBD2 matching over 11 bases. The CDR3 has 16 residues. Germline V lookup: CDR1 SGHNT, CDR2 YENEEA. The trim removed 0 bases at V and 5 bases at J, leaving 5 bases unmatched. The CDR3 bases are TGTGCCAGCAGCTTAGATCTCATAGCGGGGGGGGAGACCCAGTACTTC. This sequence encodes CASSLDLIAGGETQYF.

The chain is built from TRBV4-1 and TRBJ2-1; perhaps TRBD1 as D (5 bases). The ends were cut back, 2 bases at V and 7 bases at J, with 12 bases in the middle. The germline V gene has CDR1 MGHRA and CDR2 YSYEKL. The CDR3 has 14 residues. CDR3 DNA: TGCGCCAGCAGCCAAACTCGGCAGGGAAATGAGCAGTTCTTC. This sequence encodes CASSQTRQGNEQFF.

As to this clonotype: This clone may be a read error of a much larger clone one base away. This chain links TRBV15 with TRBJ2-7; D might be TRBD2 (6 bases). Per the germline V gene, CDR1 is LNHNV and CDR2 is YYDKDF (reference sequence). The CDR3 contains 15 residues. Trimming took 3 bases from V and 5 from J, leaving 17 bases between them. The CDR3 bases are TGTGCCACCAGCAGGGCGGGACCTCCCGACCACGAGCAGTACTTC. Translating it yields CATSRAGPPDHEQYF.

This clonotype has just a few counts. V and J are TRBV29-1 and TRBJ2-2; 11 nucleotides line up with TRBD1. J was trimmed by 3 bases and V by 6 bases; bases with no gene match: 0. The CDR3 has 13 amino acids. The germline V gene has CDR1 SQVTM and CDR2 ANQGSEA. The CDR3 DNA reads TGCAGCGTGGACAGGGGGCACACCGGGGAGCTGTTTTTT. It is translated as CSVDRGHTGELFF.

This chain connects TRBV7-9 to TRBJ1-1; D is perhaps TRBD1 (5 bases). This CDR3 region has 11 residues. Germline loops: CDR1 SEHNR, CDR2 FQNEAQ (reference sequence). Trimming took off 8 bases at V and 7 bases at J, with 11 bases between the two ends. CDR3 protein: CASHRGGEAFF. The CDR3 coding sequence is TGTGCCAGCCACCGGGGGGGTGAAGCTTTCTTT.